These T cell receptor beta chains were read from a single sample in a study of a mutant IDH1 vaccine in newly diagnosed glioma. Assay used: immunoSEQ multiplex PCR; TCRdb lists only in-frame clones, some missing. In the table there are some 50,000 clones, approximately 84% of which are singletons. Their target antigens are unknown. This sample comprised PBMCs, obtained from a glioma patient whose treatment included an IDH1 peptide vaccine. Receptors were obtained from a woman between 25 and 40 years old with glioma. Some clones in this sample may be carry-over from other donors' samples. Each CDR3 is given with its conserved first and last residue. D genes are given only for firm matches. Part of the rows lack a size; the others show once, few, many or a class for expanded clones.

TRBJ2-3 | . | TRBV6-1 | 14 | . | CASSESRAPDTQYF | TGTGCCAGCAGTGAAAGCCGGGCCCCAGATACGCAGTATTTT
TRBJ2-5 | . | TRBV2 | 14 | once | CASSEAQGVETQYF | TGTGCCAGCAGTGAAGCACAAGGGGTAGAGACCCAGTACTTC
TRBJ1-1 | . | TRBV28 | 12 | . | CASRDVNTEAFF | TGTGCCAGCAGGGACGTGAACACTGAAGCTTTCTTT
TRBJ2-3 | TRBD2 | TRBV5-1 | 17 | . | CASSLRLLAESTDTQYF | TGCGCCAGCAGCTTGCGGCTACTAGCGGAGAGCACAGATACGCAGTATTTT
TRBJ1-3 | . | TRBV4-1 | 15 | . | CASSLDRGEGNTIYF | TGCGCCAGCAGCCTTGACCGGGGGGAAGGAAACACCATATATTTT
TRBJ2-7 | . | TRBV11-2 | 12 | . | CASSFIDYEQYF | TGTGCCAGCAGCTTTATCGATTACGAGCAGTACTTC
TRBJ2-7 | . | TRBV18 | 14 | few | CASSPRGGHYEQYF | TGTGCCAGCTCCCCCAGGGGGGGTCATTACGAGCAGTACTTC
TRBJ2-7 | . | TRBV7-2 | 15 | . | CASSLEGTTWAEQYF | TGTGCCAGCAGCTTAGAGGGCACGACCTGGGCGGAGCAGTACTTC
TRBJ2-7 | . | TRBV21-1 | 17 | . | CASSKAPGGRGRYEQYF | TGTGCCAGCAGCAAAGCGCCAGGCGGGAGGGGTCGGTACGAGCAGTACTTC
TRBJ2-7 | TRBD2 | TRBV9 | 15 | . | CASSVDLAGPYEQYF | TGTGCCAGCAGCGTAGATCTAGCGGGCCCCTACGAGCAGTACTTC
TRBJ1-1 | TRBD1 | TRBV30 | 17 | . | CAWRSRDPRGWNTEAFF | TGTGCCTGGAGGTCGAGGGACCCCAGGGGGTGGAACACTGAAGCTTTCTTT
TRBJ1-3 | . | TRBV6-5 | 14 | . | CASSPGTPGNTIYF | TGTGCCAGCAGCCCCGGGACTCCTGGAAACACCATATATTTT
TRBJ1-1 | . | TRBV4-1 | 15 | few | CASSSTRGMNTEAFF | TGCGCCAGCAGCAGTACCAGGGGCATGAACACTGAAGCTTTCTTT